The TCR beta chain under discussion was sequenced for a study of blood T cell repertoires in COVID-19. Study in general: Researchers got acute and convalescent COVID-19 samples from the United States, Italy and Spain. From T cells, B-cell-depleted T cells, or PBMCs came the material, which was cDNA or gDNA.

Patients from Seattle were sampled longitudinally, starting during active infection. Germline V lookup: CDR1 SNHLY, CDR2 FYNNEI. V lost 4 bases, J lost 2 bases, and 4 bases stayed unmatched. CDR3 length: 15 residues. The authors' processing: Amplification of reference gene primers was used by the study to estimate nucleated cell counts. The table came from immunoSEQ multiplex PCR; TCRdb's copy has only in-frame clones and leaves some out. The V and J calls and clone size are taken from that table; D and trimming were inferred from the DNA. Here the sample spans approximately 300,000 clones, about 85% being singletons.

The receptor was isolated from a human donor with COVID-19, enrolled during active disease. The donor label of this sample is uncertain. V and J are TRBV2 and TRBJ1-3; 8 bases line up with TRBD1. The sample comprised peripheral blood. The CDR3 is CASSAGGRAGNTIYF. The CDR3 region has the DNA TGTGCCAGCAGTGCAGGGGGCAGGGCTGGAAACACCATATATTTT.